Below, 13 T cell receptor beta chains from the same sample are listed, as sequenced in a study of T cell repertoires in cytomegalovirus infection (dated by TCRdb to about 2019). Their antigens remain unidentified. This specimen's treatment or condition label, per the study, means: in vitro stimulation with specific CMV peptide epitopes to enrich CMV-specific T cells. These reads were obtained on an Illumina HiSeq 1500. The public reads were reprocessed in TCRdb via fastp at Q25 and MiXCR, keeping in-frame beta chains. Identical CDR3 protein sequences are pooled into one entry, listed with their most common genes and DNA. Counted in this sample were approximately 340,000 distinct CDR3 sequences; 25% to 30% of them appeared once. The ten largest clones take up 20% of the sample. This material consisted of cultured PBMCs, taken from culture after CMV antigen stimulation. These receptors came from a human donor in good health (CMV status not recorded). Some clones in this sample may be carry-over from other donors' samples.

This clonotype was detected only a few times. The rearrangement joins TRBV7-6 to TRBJ2-1, with unresolved D. The V end was cut by 1 base, the J end by 4 bases, with 8 bases between. This CDR3 region has 14 residues. Per the germline V gene, CDR1 is SGHVS and CDR2 is FNYEAQ. CDR3 sequence: CASSLDRFYNEQFF. The CDR3 DNA reads TGTGCCAGCAGCTTAGACCGTTTTTACAATGAGCAGTTCTTC.

The table lists this clonotype with a few counts. The V and J genes are TRBV11-2 and TRBJ1-1, with 10 nucleotides matching TRBD1. Germline CDR1 SGHAT, CDR2 FQNNGV. With V trimmed by 0 bases and J by 3 bases, 10 bases remained unmatched. The CDR3 is made up of 18 amino acids. The CDR3 is CASSLDLTGGLGDTEAFF. The DNA of the CDR3 is TGTGCCAGCAGCTTAGATCTGACAGGGGGCTTAGGGGACACTGAAGCTTTCTTT.

This clonotype turned up a few times. The chain is built from TRBV10-3 and TRBJ1-2, with a possible D match to TRBD1 (6 bases). The CDR3 has 15 amino acids. Germline CDR1 ENHRY, CDR2 SYGVKD. Trimming removed 3 bases at V and 4 bases at J, with 15 bases between. In nucleotides, the CDR3 is TGTGCCATCAGTGATTGGGGGCGGTCTGGCTATGGCTACACCTTC. The encoded protein is CAISDWGRSGYGYTF.

The chain couples TRBV7-2 to TRBJ1-6; tentatively, D is TRBD1 (6 bases). Germline lookup yields CDR1 SGHTA and CDR2 FQGNSA. Trimming pared 6 bases from V and 7 bases from J, leaving 16 bases between. The CDR3 has 15 residues. The DNA for the CDR3 is TGTGCCAGCAGGACCCAACCGGGGGCGAATTCACCCCTCCACTTT. Translation: CASRTQPGANSPLHF.

V and J are TRBV28 and TRBJ1-3; 7 nucleotides align to TRBD1. V was clipped by 3 bases and J by 0 bases; unmatched bases: 5. Germline CDR1 reads MDHEN; CDR2 reads SYDVKM. CDR3 length: 16 amino acids. Written as DNA, the CDR3 is TGTGCCAGCAGTTTCGGACAGGACTTCTCTGGAAACACCATATATTTT. Amino acids: CASSFGQDFSGNTIYF.

The rearrangement joins TRBV6-5 to TRBJ1-3; possibly TRBD1 for D (5 bases). Trimming shortened V by 0 bases and J by 2 bases, and 8 bases separated the two germline ends. Germline lookup yields CDR1 MNHEY and CDR2 SVGAGI. The CDR3 consists of 15 residues. The CDR3 loop is CASSYSGLAGNTIYF. For the CDR3, the DNA is TGTGCCAGCAGTTACTCGGGGCTAGCTGGAAACACCATATATTTT.

This clonotype was counted between two and nine times. This sequence joins TRBV12-3 or TRBV12-4 and TRBJ1-2, with D possibly matching TRBD1 (5 bases). The V gene lost 8 bases and the J gene lost 4 bases, with 14 bases spanning the gap. This CDR3 is built from 13 residues. The DNA for the CDR3 is TGTGCCAGCGCAAGGGGTTTCTTCTATGGCTACACCTTC. This gives the protein CASARGFFYGYTF.

This clonotype was observed a single time. The rearrangement uses TRBV27 and TRBJ1-5; D uncertain. The V and J ends lost 6 bases and 5 bases respectively, with 11 bases between them. The CDR3 runs to 13 residues. Germline values: CDR1 MNHEY, CDR2 SMNVEV (reference sequence). CDR3: CASSLLRDQPQHF. The DNA of the CDR3 is TGTGCCAGCAGCCTTTTAAGGGATCAGCCCCAGCATTTT.

The chain uses TRBV5-6 and TRBJ2-1; maybe TRBD2 (6 bases). The CDR3 runs to 17 residues. V lost 4 bases to trimming and J lost 0 bases, with 17 bases between them. The germline V gene encodes CDR1 SGHDT and CDR2 YYEEEE. The CDR3: CASSLGLASSSYNEQFF. CDR3 in DNA: TGTGCCAGCAGCCTGGGACTTGCGTCGAGCTCCTACAATGAGCAGTTCTTC.

This chain uses TRBV28 with TRBJ1-1; D is undetermined. V dropped 2 bases and J dropped 4 bases, with 14 bases sitting between them. This CDR3 comprises 15 residues. From germline, CDR1 is MDHEN and CDR2 SYDVKM. CDR3 in DNA: TGTGCCAGCAGTTTAGCTTCGACGGGAGGCACTGAAGCTTTCTTT. Translating gives CASSLASTGGTEAFF.

CDR3 sequence reads: CASSLARVGRGQPQHF. The CDR3 nucleotides read TGTGCCAGCAGTTTGGCGAGGGTGGGTCGCGGACAGCCCCAGCATTTT. The rearrangement links TRBV12-3 or TRBV12-4 to TRBJ1-5; no clear D gene. V shed 3 bases and J shed 7 bases, with 19 bases lying between them. The CDR3 extends over 16 amino acids.

This chain uses TRBV19 with TRBJ1-4, with 7 bases aligning to TRBD1. Germline V gene sequence: CDR1 LNHDA, CDR2 SQIVND (reference sequence). After removal of 1 base from V and 8 bases from J, the junction contained 7 bases not matched to a gene. The CDR3 runs 15 residues. CDR3 loop: CASSIGDREDEKLFF. The CDR3 nucleotides are TGTGCCAGTAGTATAGGCGACAGGGAAGACGAAAAACTGTTTTTT.

This clonotype was observed a handful of times. V usage is TRBV7-8 and J usage is TRBJ2-7; 7 bases agree with TRBD1. This CDR3 is built from 17 residues. V lost 5 bases, J lost 5 bases, and 18 bases stayed unmatched. From germline, CDR1 is SGHVS and CDR2 FQNEAQ. CDR3 in DNA: TGTGCCAGCAGCCCCTCTCTGGGACAGATCCCTTCCCACGAGCAGTACTTC. This encodes CASSPSLGQIPSHEQYF.